The 13 T cell receptor beta chains presented below share a single source sample, sequenced in a study of shared clonotypes between healthy human individuals. Cells designated naive CD8 were CD45RO-negative and were positively selected for CCR7, with terminally differentiated effector memory CD45RA+ cells excluded. Produced via immunoSEQ multiplex PCR; TCRdb's table is partial and in-frame only. The table records about 590,000 clones, around 95% of them present only once. Sequencing was performed on naive CD8+ T cells sorted from blood. The receptors originated from a woman aged 25 to 39 in good health.

The rearrangement uses TRBV6-5 and TRBJ2-1, with 9 bases aligning to TRBD2. The CDR3 runs to 14 residues. V lost 6 bases to trimming and J lost 3 bases; unmatched junction nucleotides: 3. Germline CDR1 and CDR2: MNHEY and SVGAGI. The CDR3 is CASSVAGVYNEQFF. CDR3 nucleotides: TGTGCCAGCAGCGTAGCGGGAGTCTACAATGAGCAGTTCTTC.

J is TRBJ2-1 and V is TRBV6-1, with 8 bases fitting TRBD1. V lost 3 bases to trimming and J lost 14 bases; unmatched junction nucleotides: 9. Germline V lookup: CDR1 MNHNS, CDR2 SASEGT. The CDR3 has 13 amino acids. The CDR3 spells CASSDYRGDDEFF. CDR3 coding DNA: TGTGCCAGCAGTGATTACAGGGGGGACGATGAGTTCTTC.

The V and J genes are TRBV7-8 and TRBJ1-2, with D unclear. CDR1 and CDR2 from the germline V gene are SGHVS and FQNEAQ. V lost 5 bases and J lost 0, with 10 bases in between. This CDR3 has 14 amino acids. The CDR3 is CASSVDGSNYGYTF. CDR3 DNA sequence: TGTGCCAGCAGCGTGGACGGATCTAACTATGGCTACACCTTC.

This sequence joins TRBV6-5 and TRBJ2-3; weak D call: TRBD2 (6 bases). V was trimmed by 2 bases and J by 3 bases, leaving 9 bases between them. The CDR3 contains 14 residues. Germline-derived CDR1 and CDR2 are MNHEY and SVGAGI. The CDR3 sequence is CASSYVEGTDTQYF. In DNA form, the CDR3 reads TGTGCCAGCAGTTACGTGGAGGGGACAGATACGCAGTATTTT.

The chain carries TRBV5-6 and TRBJ1-4; D is unresolved. The V and J ends lost 3 bases and 0 bases respectively, with 9 bases between them. CDR1 and CDR2 (germline): SGHDT, YYEEEE. This CDR3 is built from 15 residues. The CDR3 protein is CASSSLETTNEKLFF. The CDR3 region has the DNA TGTGCCAGCAGCTCTCTGGAAACAACTAATGAAAAACTGTTTTTT.

This sequence joins TRBV10-2 and TRBJ2-5; 11 nucleotides agree with TRBD2. Germline V lookup: CDR1 WSHSY, CDR2 SAAADI. This CDR3 region has 14 residues. V lost 3 bases and J lost 4; bases outside the gene matches: 1. The CDR3 loop is CASSELAGVETQYF. The DNA of the CDR3 is TGCGCCAGCAGTGAACTAGCGGGAGTAGAGACCCAGTACTTC.

The CDR3 here is CASSLTIYEQYF. CDR3 DNA sequence: TGTGCCAGCAGCTTAACCATATACGAGCAGTACTTC. This chain links TRBV11-1 with TRBJ2-7, with D hard to call. The V end was cut by 2 bases, the J end by 4 bases, with 6 bases between. The CDR3 totals 12 residues. Germline V gene lookup returns CDR1 SGHAT and CDR2 FQDESV (reference sequence).

The chain links TRBV19 to TRBJ2-5; D tentatively reads TRBD1 or TRBD2 (5 bases each). CDR3 length: 15 amino acids. Trimming removed 2 bases from V and 5 bases from J, with 15 bases in between. Per germline, CDR1 LNHDA and CDR2 SQIVND (reference sequence). For the CDR3, the DNA is TGTGCCAGTAGTATAACCCTATATGAGGGGGAGACCCAGTACTTC. Translated, it gives CASSITLYEGETQYF.

The chain joins TRBV28 to TRBJ2-7; the match to TRBD2 covers 10 bases. V was pared by 9 bases and J by 0 bases, with 8 bases of the junction left unmatched. The CDR3 contains 15 residues. CDR1 is MDHEN and CDR2 is SYDVKM in the germline V gene. DNA for the CDR3: TGTGCCAGTAATCCGGGACTAGCGAACTCCTACGAGCAGTACTTC. Amino acids: CASNPGLANSYEQYF.

The chain joins TRBV27 to TRBJ1-5; 9 bases map to TRBD1. Germline loops: CDR1 MNHEY, CDR2 SMNVEV (reference sequence). Unmatched junction bases numbered 10, after V lost 7 bases and J lost 6 bases. This CDR3 is 15 amino acids long. The CDR3 loop reads CASTPGTGKGQPQHF. The CDR3 DNA follows: TGTGCCAGCACCCCTGGGACAGGGAAAGGTCAGCCCCAGCATTTT.

This chain links TRBV27 with TRBJ2-2, with D uncertain. Germline assignment: CDR1 MNHEY and CDR2 SMNVEV (reference sequence). V lost 6 bases and J 1 base, leaving 6 bases between the germline ends. The CDR3 is 13 residues long. CDR3 coding DNA: TGTGCCAGCAGCCCTATGAACACCGGGGAGCTGTTTTTT. Its protein product is CASSPMNTGELFF.

The chain is built from TRBV2 and TRBJ2-7; no clear D gene. The V and J ends lost 11 bases and 6 bases respectively, with 26 bases between them. The CDR3 has 15 residues. Germline CDR1 and CDR2: SNHLY and FYNNEI. CDR3 loop: CASSSSGTAWGEQYF. The CDR3 nucleotides are TGTGCCTCCTCCTCCTCCGGCACGGCTTGGGGCGAGCAGTACTTC. Using reference TRBV2 and TRBJ2-7 for the parts outside the CDR3, the full variable domain is EPEVTQTPSHQVTQMGQEVILRCVPISNHLYFYWYRQILGQKVEFLVSFYNNEISEKSEIFDDQFSVERPDGSNFTLKIRSTKLEDSAMYFCASSSSGTAWGEQYFGPGTRLTVT.

The rearrangement joins TRBV28 to TRBJ2-7; D gene uncertain. V was trimmed by 2 bases and J by 5 bases, leaving 7 bases between them. CDR1 is MDHEN, CDR2 SYDVKM, per germline. The length of the CDR3 is 12 residues. The CDR3 DNA is TGTGCCAGCAGTTTAGGTCGCAACGAGCAGTACTTC. Its protein product is CASSLGRNEQYF.